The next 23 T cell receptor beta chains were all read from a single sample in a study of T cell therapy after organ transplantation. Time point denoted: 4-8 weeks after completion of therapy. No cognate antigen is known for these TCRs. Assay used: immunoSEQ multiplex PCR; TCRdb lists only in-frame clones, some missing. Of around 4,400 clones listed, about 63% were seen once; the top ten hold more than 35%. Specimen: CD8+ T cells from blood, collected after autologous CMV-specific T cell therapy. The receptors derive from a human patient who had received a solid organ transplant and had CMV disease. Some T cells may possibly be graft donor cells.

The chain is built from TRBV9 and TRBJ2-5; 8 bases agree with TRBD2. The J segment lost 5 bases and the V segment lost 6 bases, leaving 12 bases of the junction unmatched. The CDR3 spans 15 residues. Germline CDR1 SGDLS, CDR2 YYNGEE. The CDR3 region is CASTFSGETAETQYF. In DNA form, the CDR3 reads TGTGCCAGCACCTTTAGCGGGGAAACGGCGGAGACCCAGTACTTC. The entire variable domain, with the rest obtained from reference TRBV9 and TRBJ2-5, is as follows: DSGVTQTPKHLITATGQRVTLRCSPRSGDLSVYWYQQSLDQGLQFLIQYYNGEERAKGNILERFSAQQFPDLHSELNLSSLELGDSALYFCASTFSGETAETQYFGPGTRLLVL.

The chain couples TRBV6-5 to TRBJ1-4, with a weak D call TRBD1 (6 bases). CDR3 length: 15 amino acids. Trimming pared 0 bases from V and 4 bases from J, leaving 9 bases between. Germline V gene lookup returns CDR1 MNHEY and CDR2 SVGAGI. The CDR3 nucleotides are TGTGCCAGCAGTTACTCCGGGACAATTAATGAAAAACTGTTTTTT. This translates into CASSYSGTINEKLFF.

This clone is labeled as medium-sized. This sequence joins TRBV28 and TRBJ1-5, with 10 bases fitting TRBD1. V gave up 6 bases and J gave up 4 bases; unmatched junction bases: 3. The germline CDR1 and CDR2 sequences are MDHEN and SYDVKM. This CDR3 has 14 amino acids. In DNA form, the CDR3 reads TGTGCCAGCAGATGGGACAGGGGTAATCAGCCCCAGCATTTT. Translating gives CASRWDRGNQPQHF.

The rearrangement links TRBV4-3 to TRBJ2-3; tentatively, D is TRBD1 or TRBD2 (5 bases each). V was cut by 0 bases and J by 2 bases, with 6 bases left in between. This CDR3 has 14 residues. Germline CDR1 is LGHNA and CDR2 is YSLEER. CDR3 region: CASSQEGVTDTQYF. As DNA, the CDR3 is TGCGCCAGCAGCCAAGAGGGGGTCACAGATACGCAGTATTTT.

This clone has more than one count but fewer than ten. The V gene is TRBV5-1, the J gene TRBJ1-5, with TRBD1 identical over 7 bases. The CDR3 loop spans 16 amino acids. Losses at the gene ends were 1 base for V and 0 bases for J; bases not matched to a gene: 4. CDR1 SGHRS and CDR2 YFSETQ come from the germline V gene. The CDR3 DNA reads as TGCGCCAGCAGCTTGACAGGGGCTTATAGCAATCAGCCCCAGCATTTT. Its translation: CASSLTGAYSNQPQHF.

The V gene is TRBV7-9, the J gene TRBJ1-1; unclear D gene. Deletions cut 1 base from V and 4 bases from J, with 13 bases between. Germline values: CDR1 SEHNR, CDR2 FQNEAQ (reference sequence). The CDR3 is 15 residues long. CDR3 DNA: TGTGCCAGCAGCTTAGATTGGAGTTCAGTCACTGAAGCTTTCTTT. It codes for CASSLDWSSVTEAFF. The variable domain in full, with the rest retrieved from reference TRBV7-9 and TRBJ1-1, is DTGVSQNPRHKITKRGQNVTFRCDPISEHNRLYWYRQTLGQGPEFLTYFQNEAQLEKSRLLSDRFSAERPKGSFSTLEIQRTEQGDSAMYLCASSLDWSSVTEAFFGQGTRLTVV.

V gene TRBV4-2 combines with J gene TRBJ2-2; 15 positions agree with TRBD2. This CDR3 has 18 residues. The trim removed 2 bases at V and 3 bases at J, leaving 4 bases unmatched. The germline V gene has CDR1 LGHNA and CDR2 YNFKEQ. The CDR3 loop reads CASSQSGTSGGYTGELFF. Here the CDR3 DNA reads TGTGCCAGCAGCCAATCCGGGACTAGCGGGGGGTACACCGGGGAGCTGTTTTTT.

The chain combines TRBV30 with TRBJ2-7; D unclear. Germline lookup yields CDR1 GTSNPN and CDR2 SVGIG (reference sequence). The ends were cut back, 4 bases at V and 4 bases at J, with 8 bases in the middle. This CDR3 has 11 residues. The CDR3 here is CAWMGLYEQYF. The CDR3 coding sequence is TGTGCCTGGATGGGGTTATACGAGCAGTACTTC.

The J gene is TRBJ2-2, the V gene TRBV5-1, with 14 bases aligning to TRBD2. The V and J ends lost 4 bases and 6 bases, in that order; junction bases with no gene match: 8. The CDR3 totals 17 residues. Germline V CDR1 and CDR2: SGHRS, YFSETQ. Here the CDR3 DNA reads TGCGCCAGCAGCCTTTTGGGACTAGCGGGAGAGGCCGGGGAGCTGTTTTTT. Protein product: CASSLLGLAGEAGELFF.

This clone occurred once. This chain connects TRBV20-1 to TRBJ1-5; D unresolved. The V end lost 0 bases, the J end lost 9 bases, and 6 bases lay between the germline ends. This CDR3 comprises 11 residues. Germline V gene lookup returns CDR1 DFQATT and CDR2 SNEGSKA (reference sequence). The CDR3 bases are TGCAGTGCTAGAGATGGGAGGCCCCAGCATTTT. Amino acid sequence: CSARDGRPQHF.

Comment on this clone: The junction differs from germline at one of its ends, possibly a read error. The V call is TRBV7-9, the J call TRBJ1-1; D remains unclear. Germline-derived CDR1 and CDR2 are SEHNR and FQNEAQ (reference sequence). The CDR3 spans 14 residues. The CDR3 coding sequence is TGCGCCAGCAGCTTGGGCAATTATGGCACTGAAGCTTTCTTT. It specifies CASSLGNYGTEAFF.

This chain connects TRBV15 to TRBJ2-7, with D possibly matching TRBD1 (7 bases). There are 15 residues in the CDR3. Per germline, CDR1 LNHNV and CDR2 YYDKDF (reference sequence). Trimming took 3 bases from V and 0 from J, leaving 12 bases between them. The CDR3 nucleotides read TGTGCCACCAGCAGTTACAGGGGAGGCTCCTACGAGCAGTACTTC. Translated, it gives CATSSYRGGSYEQYF.

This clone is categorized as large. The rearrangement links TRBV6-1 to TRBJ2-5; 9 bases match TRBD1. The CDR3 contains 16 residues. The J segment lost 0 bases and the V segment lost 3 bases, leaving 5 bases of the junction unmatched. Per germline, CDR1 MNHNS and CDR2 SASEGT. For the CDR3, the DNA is TGTGCCAGCAGTGAGACGGGGACAGGGTACCAAGAGACCCAGTACTTC. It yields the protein CASSETGTGYQETQYF.

This CDR3 reads CASSSPLGNQPQHF. CDR3 sequence (DNA): TGTGCCAGCAGTTCTCCTTTGGGAAATCAGCCCCAGCATTTT. This chain uses TRBV28 with TRBJ1-5; D ambiguous. V dropped 4 bases and J dropped 4 bases, with 11 bases sitting between them. Germline values: CDR1 MDHEN, CDR2 SYDVKM. The CDR3 spans 14 residues.

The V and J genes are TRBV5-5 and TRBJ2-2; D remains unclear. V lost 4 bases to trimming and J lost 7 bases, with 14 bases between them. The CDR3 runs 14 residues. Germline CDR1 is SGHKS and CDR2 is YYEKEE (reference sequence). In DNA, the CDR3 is TGTGCCAGCAGCCAAGATACGCATGGCGGGGAGCTGTTTTTT. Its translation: CASSQDTHGGELFF.

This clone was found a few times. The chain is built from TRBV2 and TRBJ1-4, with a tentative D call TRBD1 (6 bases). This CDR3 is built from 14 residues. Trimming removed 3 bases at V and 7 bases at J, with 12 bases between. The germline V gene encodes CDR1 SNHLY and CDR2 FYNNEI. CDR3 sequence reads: CASSDGGRTEKLFF. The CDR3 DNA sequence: TGTGCCAGCAGTGACGGGGGCAGAACTGAAAAACTGTTTTTT. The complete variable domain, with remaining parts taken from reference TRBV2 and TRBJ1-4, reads EPEVTQTPSHQVTQMGQEVILRCVPISNHLYFYWYRQILGQKVEFLVSFYNNEISEKSEIFDDQFSVERPDGSNFTLKIRSTKLEDSAMYFCASSDGGRTEKLFFGSGTQLSVL.

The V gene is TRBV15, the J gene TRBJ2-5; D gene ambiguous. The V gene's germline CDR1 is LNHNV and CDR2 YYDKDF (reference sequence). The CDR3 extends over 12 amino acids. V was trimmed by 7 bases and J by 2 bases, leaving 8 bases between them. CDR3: CATMGRQETQYF. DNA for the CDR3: TGTGCCACCATGGGCCGTCAAGAGACCCAGTACTTC.

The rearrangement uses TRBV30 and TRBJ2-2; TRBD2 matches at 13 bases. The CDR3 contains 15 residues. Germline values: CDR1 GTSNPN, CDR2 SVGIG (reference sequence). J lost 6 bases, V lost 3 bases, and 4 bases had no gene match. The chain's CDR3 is CAWSLLAGGPGELFF. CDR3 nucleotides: TGTGCCTGGAGCCTACTAGCGGGGGGGCCCGGGGAGCTGTTTTTT. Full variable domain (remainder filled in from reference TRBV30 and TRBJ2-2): SQTIHQWPATLVQPVGSPLSLECTVEGTSNPNLYWYRQAAGRGLQLLFYSVGIGQISSEVPQNLSASRPQDRQFILSSKKLLLSDSGFYLCAWSLLAGGPGELFFGEGSRLTVL.

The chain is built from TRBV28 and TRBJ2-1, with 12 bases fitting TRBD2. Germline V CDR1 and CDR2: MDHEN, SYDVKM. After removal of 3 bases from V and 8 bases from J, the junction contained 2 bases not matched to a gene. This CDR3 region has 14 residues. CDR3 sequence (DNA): TGTGCCAGCAGTTTGACTAGCGGGAGCGATGAGCAGTTCTTC. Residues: CASSLTSGSDEQFF.

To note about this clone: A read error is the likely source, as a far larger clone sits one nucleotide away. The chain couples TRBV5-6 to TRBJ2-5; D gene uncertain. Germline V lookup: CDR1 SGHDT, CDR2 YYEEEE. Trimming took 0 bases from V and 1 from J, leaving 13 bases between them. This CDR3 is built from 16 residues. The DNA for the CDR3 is TGTGCCAGCAGCTTGGCCTCCGATAGAGCCCAAGAGACCCAGTACTTC. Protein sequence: CASSLASDRAQETQYF.

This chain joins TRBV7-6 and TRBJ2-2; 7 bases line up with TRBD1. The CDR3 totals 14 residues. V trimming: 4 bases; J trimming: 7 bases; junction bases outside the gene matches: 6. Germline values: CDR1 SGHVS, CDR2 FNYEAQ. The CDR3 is CASSSRQGVGELFF. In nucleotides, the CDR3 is TGTGCCAGCAGCTCACGACAGGGTGTCGGGGAGCTGTTTTTT. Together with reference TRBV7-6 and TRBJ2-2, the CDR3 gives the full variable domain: GAGVSQSPRYKVTKRGQDVALRCDPISGHVSLYWYRQALGQGPEFLTYFNYEAQQDKSGLPNDRFSAERPEGSISTLTIQRTEQRDSAMYRCASSSRQGVGELFFGEGSRLTVL.

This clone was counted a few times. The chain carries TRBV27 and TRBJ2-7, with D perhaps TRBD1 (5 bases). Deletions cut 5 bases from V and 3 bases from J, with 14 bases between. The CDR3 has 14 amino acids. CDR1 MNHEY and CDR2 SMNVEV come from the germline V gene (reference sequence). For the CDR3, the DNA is TGTGCCAGCAGTCCTCAGGGTTTGGGCTACGAGCAGTACTTC. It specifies CASSPQGLGYEQYF.

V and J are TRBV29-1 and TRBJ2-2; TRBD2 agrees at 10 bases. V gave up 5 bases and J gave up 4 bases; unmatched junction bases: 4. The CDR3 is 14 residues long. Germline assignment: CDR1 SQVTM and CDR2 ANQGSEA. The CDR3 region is CSVPSGRGTGELFF. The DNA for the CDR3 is TGCAGCGTTCCTAGCGGGAGAGGCACCGGGGAGCTGTTTTTT.